The 6 T cell receptor beta chains below come from one sample, sequenced in a study of control samples from healthy donors and cancer patients. Here immunoSEQ multiplex PCR was the method, and the copy in TCRdb shows in-frame clones only, minus some. The table has 150,000 or so clones, 80% to 95% seen once. Sequencing was carried out using blood. The receptor set was obtained from a man in his late teens or twenties in good health.

V and J are TRBV3-1 (or the pseudogene TRBV3-2) and TRBJ1-6; a possible D gene is TRBD1 (6 bases). There are 14 residues in the CDR3. The germline V and J ends were trimmed by 3 bases and 5 bases, with 8 bases remaining between them. The germline V gene has CDR1 LGHDT and CDR2 YNNKEL (reference sequence). The CDR3 spells CASSQGGHNSPLHF. In DNA, the CDR3 is TGTGCCAGCAGCCAGGGGGGCCATAATTCACCCCTCCACTTT.

The chain carries TRBV2 and TRBJ2-7, with TRBD1 matching 10 bases. This CDR3 spans 12 amino acids. Trimming removed 7 bases from V and 7 bases from J; junction bases left unmatched: 4. The germline CDR1 and CDR2 sequences are SNHLY and FYNNEI. CDR3 protein: CASTLDRGEQYF. DNA of the CDR3: TGTGCCAGCACCCTGGACAGGGGGGAGCAGTACTTC.

The chain is built from TRBV2 and TRBJ1-5; no reliable D call. Germline CDR1 is SNHLY and CDR2 is FYNNEI. V lost 8 bases, J lost 3 bases, and 14 bases lay in between. This CDR3 region has 14 residues. Written as DNA, the CDR3 is TGTGCCAGCGAGAGGGTCCGGCACAATCAGCCCCAGCATTTT. This gives the protein CASERVRHNQPQHF.

The rearrangement links TRBV4-3 to TRBJ1-1; 7 bases fit TRBD1. The CDR3 loop spans 15 amino acids. The ends lost 0 bases at V and 5 bases at J; junction bases unmatched: 6. Germline CDR1 is LGHNA and CDR2 is YSLEER. The CDR3 sequence: CASSQDRQGWTEAFF. CDR3 coding DNA: TGCGCCAGCAGCCAAGATAGACAGGGATGGACTGAAGCTTTCTTT.

CDR3 sequence (DNA): TGTGCCAGCAGCTTAGGTCTAGGGAGCTCCTACGAGCAGTACTTC. Amino acids: CASSLGLGSSYEQYF. V is TRBV11-2 and J is TRBJ2-7; TRBD2 might be the D (5 bases). The CDR3 runs 15 residues. Trimming shortened V by 1 base and J by 0 bases, and 10 bases separated the two germline ends. Germline values: CDR1 SGHAT, CDR2 FQNNGV.

This chain joins TRBV21-1 and TRBJ2-2; the D segment call TRBD1 is taken from the table without a DNA check. TRBV21-1 counts as a pseudogene. The CDR3 totals 16 residues. The CDR3 DNA sequence: TGTGCCAGCAGCCAAGGGACAGGGGTTAACACCGGGGAGCTGTTTTTT. Amino acid sequence: CASSQGTGVNTGELFF.